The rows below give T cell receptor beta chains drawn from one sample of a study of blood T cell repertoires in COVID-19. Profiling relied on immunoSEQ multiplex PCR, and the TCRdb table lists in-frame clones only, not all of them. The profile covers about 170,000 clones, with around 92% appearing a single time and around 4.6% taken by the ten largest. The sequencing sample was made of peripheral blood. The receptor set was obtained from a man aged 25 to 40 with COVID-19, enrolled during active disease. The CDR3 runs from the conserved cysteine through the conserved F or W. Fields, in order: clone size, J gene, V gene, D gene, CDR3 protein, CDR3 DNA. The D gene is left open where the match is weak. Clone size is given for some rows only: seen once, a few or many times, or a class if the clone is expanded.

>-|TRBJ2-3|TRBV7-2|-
CASSLGGLGTDTQYF
TGTGCCAGCAGCTTAGGGGGACTTGGCACTGATACGCAGTATTTT
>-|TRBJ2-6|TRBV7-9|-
CASSTPTGAGSGANVLTF
TGTGCCAGCAGCACCCCGACGGGTGCGGGCTCTGGGGCCAACGTCCTGACTTTC
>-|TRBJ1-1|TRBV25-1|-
CASSEFRGTEAFF
TGTGCCAGCAGTGAATTTCGAGGCACTGAAGCTTTCTTT
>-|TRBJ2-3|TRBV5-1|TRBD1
CASSQYGGTGAKDTQYF
TGCGCCAGCAGCCAGTATGGGGGAACAGGGGCAAAAGATACGCAGTATTTT
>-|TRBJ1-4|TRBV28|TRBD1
CASSEQGSTNEKLFF
TGTGCCAGCAGTGAACAGGGGTCAACTAATGAAAAACTGTTTTTT
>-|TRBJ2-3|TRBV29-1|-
CSVDPRGADTQYF
TGCAGCGTTGACCCAAGAGGTGCAGATACGCAGTATTTT
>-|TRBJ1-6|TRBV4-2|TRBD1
CASSQVFTGDYSPLHF
TGTGCCAGCAGCCAAGTCTTTACAGGGGATTATTCACCCCTCCACTTT
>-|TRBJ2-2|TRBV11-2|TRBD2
CASSFPPLAGVYHGELFF
TGTGCCAGCAGCTTCCCCCCACTAGCGGGAGTTTATCACGGGGAGCTGTTTTTT
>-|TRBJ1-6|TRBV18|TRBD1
CASSEGQGIQTLHF
TGTGCCAGCTCAGAGGGACAGGGTATTCAAACCCTCCACTTT
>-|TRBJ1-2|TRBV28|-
CASSQYGYTF
TGTGCCAGCAGCCAGTATGGCTACACCTTC
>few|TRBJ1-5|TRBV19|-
CASSSTDSGYSPQHF
TGTGCCAGTAGTTCCACAGATTCCGGTTATTCGCCCCAGCATTTT
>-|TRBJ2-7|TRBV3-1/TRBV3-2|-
CASSQTGSYEQYF
TGTGCCAGCAGCCAGACCGGGAGCTACGAGCAGTACTTC
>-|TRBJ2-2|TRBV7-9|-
CASNFPGAGELFF
TGTGCCAGCAACTTTCCAGGTGCCGGGGAGCTGTTTTTT
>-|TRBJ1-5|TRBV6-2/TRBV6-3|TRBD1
CASSYTMGQGNQPQHF
TGTGCCAGCAGTTACACCATGGGACAGGGCAATCAGCCCCAGCATTTT
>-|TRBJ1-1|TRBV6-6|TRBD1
CASSDRGSDTEAFF
TGTGCCAGCAGTGACAGGGGAAGTGACACTGAAGCTTTCTTT
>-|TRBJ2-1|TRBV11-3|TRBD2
CASSPRTSGRLEQFF
TGTGCCAGCAGCCCCCGGACTAGCGGGAGACTTGAGCAGTTCTTC
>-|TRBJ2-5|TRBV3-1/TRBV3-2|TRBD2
CASSRTSGGHQETQYF
TGTGCCAGCAGCCGGACTAGCGGGGGGCACCAAGAGACCCAGTACTTC
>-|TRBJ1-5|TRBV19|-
CASRTGNQPQHF
TGTGCCAGTCGCACAGGGAATCAGCCCCAGCATTTT
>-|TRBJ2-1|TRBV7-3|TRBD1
CASSPYGTGSNEQFF
TGTGCCAGCAGCCCTTATGGGACAGGGAGCAATGAGCAGTTCTTC
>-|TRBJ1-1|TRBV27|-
CASSLRGRVTEAFF
TGTGCCAGCAGTTTAAGGGGTAGAGTAACTGAAGCTTTCTTT
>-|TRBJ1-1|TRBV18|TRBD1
CASSPRDRERTEAFF
TGTGCCAGCTCACCTAGGGACAGGGAGCGCACTGAAGCTTTCTTT
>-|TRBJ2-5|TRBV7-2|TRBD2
CASSLGLAGGQETQYF
TGTGCCAGCAGCTTAGGGCTAGCGGGGGGGCAAGAGACCCAGTACTTC
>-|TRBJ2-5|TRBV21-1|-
CASSFVRDRRGIQETQYF
TGTGCCAGCAGCTTCGTCCGGGACCGTCGGGGGATCCAAGAGACCCAGTACTTC
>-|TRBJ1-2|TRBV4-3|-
CASSQYFEGGYTF
TGCGCCAGCAGCCAATACTTTGAGGGAGGCTACACCTTC
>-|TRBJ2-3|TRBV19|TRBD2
CASSIGLAGGLTDTQYF
TGTGCCAGTAGTATAGGATTAGCGGGGGGCCTCACAGATACGCAGTATTTT
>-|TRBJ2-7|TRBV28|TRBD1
CASSFLDRGWSYEQYF
TGTGCCAGCAGTTTCCTGGACAGGGGGTGGTCCTACGAGCAGTACTTC
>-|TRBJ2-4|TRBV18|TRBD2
CASSLPSGGGGNIQYF
TGTGCCAGCTCACTACCTAGCGGGGGAGGTGGGAACATTCAGTACTTC
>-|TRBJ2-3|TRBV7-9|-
CATPRVGPSTDTQYF
TGTGCCACCCCCCGGGTCGGTCCGAGCACAGATACGCAGTATTTT
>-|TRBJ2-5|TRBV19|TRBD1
CASSIPPGQGRKTQYF
TGTGCCAGTAGTATCCCGCCGGGACAGGGTAGGAAGACCCAGTACTTC
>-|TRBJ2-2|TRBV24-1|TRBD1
CATSDPPGTGGRTGELFF
TGTGCCACCAGTGATCCCCCTGGGACAGGGGGTCGCACCGGGGAGCTGTTTTTT
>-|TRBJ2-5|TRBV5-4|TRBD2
CAGQRGGSQETQYF
TGTGCCGGCCAGCGGGGGGGATCCCAAGAGACCCAGTACTTC
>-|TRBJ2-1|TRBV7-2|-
CASSFSTDVNEQFF
TGTGCCAGCAGCTTCTCTACAGATGTCAATGAGCAGTTCTTC
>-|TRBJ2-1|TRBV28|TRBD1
CASRPLAFAGTENEQFF
TGTGCCAGCAGACCGCTAGCCTTCGCCGGGACAGAAAATGAGCAGTTCTTC
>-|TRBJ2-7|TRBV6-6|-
CASNGLAPEQYF
TGTGCCAGCAACGGGCTAGCTCCCGAGCAGTACTTC
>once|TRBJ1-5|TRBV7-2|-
CASSLPPQPQHF
TGTGCCAGCAGCTTACCCCCGCAGCCCCAGCATTTT
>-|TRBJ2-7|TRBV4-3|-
CASSQDRSQGPYEQYF
TGCGCCAGCAGCCAAGATCGATCACAGGGACCCTACGAGCAGTACTTC
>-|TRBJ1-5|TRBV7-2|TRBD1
CASSSPRDSPSNQPQHF
TGTGCCAGCAGCTCGCCGCGGGACAGCCCTAGCAATCAGCCCCAGCATTTT
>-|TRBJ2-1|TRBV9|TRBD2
CASSVSGTSGGEQFF
TGTGCCAGCAGCGTATCCGGGACTAGCGGGGGTGAGCAGTTCTTC
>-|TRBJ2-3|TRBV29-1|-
CSVEGASSSPRDTQYF
TGCAGCGTTGAAGGGGCTAGCTCGAGTCCGCGGGATACGCAGTATTTT
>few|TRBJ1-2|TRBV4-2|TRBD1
CASSQFRTGRDSYGYTF
TGTGCCAGCAGCCAATTCCGGACAGGGAGGGATAGCTATGGCTACACCTTC
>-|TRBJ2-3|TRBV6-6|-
CASSSTSDTQYF
TGTGCCAGCAGTTCGACTAGTGACACGCAGTATTTT
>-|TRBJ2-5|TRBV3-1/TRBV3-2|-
CASSQEWAKETQYF
TGTGCCAGCAGCCAAGAATGGGCCAAGGAGACCCAGTACTTC
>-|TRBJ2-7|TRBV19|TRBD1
CASSIPGQASTYEQYF
TGTGCCAGTAGTATCCCAGGACAGGCCTCCACCTACGAGCAGTACTTC
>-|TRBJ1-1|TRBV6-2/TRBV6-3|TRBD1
CASSGPGTGGRSYTEAFF
TGTGCCAGCAGTGGCCCCGGGACAGGGGGTAGGTCGTACACTGAAGCTTTCTTT
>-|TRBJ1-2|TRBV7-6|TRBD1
CASSDRGDYGYTF
TGTGCCAGCAGCGACAGGGGGGACTATGGCTACACCTTC
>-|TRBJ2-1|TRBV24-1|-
CATSPRRYNEQFF
TGTGCCACCAGTCCGAGGAGGTACAATGAGCAGTTCTTC
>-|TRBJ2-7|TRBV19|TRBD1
CASSIGQGASYEQYF
TGTGCCAGTAGTATCGGACAGGGGGCTTCCTACGAGCAGTACTTC
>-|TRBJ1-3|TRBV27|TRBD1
CASSPTGGLNTIYF
TGTGCCAGCAGTCCGACAGGGGGGTTAAACACCATATATTTT
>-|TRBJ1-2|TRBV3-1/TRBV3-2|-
CASSLTYRDLNYGYTF
TGTGCCAGCAGCCTTACGTACCGGGATCTTAACTATGGCTACACCTTC
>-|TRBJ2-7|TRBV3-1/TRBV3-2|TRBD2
CASRFSGSFTYEQYF
TGTGCCAGCAGGTTCAGCGGGAGCTTTACCTACGAGCAGTACTTC
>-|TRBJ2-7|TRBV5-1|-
CASSLAPTGFLEQYF
TGCGCCAGCAGCTTGGCCCCCACAGGTTTCCTCGAGCAGTACTTC
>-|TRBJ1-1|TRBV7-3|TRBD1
CASSSTGANTEAFF
TGTGCCAGCAGCTCGACAGGGGCGAACACTGAAGCTTTCTTT
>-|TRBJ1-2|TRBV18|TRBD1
CASSRPGQGLDGYTF
TGTGCCAGCTCACGACCGGGACAGGGTCTAGATGGCTACACCTTC
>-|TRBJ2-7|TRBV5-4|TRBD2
CASSFPGTSGAYEQYF
TGTGCCAGCAGCTTTCCCGGGACTAGCGGGGCCTACGAGCAGTACTTC